Below are 26 T cell receptor beta chains sequenced from a single sample in a study of T cell responses to AZD1222 COVID-19 vaccine. The repertoire was sequenced with immunoSEQ multiplex PCR; TCRdb's copy has only in-frame clones and lacks some. The sample yields fewer than 200,000 clones, approximately 93% seen once. The material was peripheral blood, obtained 28 days after the second AZD1222 dose. The receptors come from an adult who received the AZD1222 COVID-19 vaccine.

The chain joins TRBV13 to TRBJ1-2, with 7 bases that match TRBD1. CDR1 and CDR2 from the germline V gene are PRHDT and FYEKMQ (reference sequence). Losses at the gene ends were 0 bases for V and 4 bases for J; bases not matched to a gene: 5. This CDR3 comprises 15 residues. The CDR3 reads CASSLGYRTGYGYTF. CDR3 nucleotide sequence: TGTGCCAGCAGCTTAGGCTATAGGACAGGCTATGGCTACACCTTC.

V is TRBV7-9 and J is TRBJ2-1, with 14 bases matching TRBD2. The trim removed 4 bases at V and 9 bases at J, leaving 5 bases unmatched. The V gene's germline CDR1 is SEHNR and CDR2 FQNEAQ (reference sequence). This CDR3 spans 15 amino acids. The CDR3 loop reads CASSSPGLAGVEQFF. The CDR3 DNA is TGTGCCAGCAGCTCGCCGGGACTAGCGGGAGTTGAGCAGTTCTTC.

The gene calls are TRBV7-9 and TRBJ2-5; D perhaps matches TRBD1 (5 bases). Germline CDR1 and CDR2: SEHNR and FQNEAQ (reference sequence). The CDR3 has 14 amino acids. Trimming took off 5 bases at V and 5 bases at J, with 15 bases between the two ends. The CDR3 DNA reads as TGTGCCAGCAGCCGGACATACCCAGGGGAGACCCAGTACTTC. Its translation: CASSRTYPGETQYF.

The CDR3: CASSARQGGINGYTF. Here the CDR3 DNA reads TGTGCCAGCAGCGCCCGACAGGGTGGGATAAACGGCTACACCTTC. This chain connects TRBV5-5 to TRBJ1-2; TRBD1 matches at 7 bases. CDR1 SGHKS and CDR2 YYEKEE come from the germline V gene (reference sequence). V lost 4 bases to trimming and J lost 8 bases; unmatched junction nucleotides: 14. This CDR3 is 15 amino acids long.

The chain couples TRBV10-3 to TRBJ2-3; the match to TRBD2 covers 10 bases. V was clipped by 8 bases and J by 2 bases; unmatched bases: 7. CDR3 size: 15 residues. Germline CDR1 ENHRY, CDR2 SYGVKD. This chain's CDR3 is CAIAQRGGVTDTQYF. In DNA form, the CDR3 reads TGTGCCATCGCCCAGCGGGGGGGGGTCACAGATACGCAGTATTTT.

This clone was seen just once. The chain combines TRBV25-1 with TRBJ2-7; D is tentatively TRBD1 or TRBD2 (6 bases each). The CDR3 length is 12 residues. Germline values: CDR1 MGHDK, CDR2 SYGVNS. V lost 10 bases, J lost 0 bases, and 10 bases lay in between. The CDR3 region is CATRGPSYEQYF. DNA of the CDR3: TGTGCCACCCGGGGGCCCTCCTACGAGCAGTACTTC.

The gene calls are TRBV30 and TRBJ2-1, with 13 bases that match TRBD2. CDR3 length: 15 residues. With V trimmed by 0 bases and J by 12 bases, 8 bases remained unmatched. In germline, CDR1 is GTSNPN, CDR2 SVGIG (reference sequence). This CDR3 is CAWSVLAGGPGVQFF. The CDR3 DNA is TGTGCCTGGAGTGTACTAGCGGGGGGGCCAGGAGTGCAGTTCTTC.

J is TRBJ2-1 and V is TRBV7-3; 13 bases are shared with TRBD2. The trim removed 0 bases at V and 7 bases at J, leaving 3 bases unmatched. Germline V lookup: CDR1 SGHTA, CDR2 FQGTGA. This CDR3 spans 16 amino acids. This CDR3 reads CASSLTGLAGRNEQFF. CDR3 bases: TGTGCCAGCAGCTTAACGGGACTAGCGGGGAGAAATGAGCAGTTCTTC.

The V gene is TRBV16, the J gene TRBJ1-5; unclear D gene. The V end lost 0 bases, the J end lost 4 bases, and 7 bases lay between the germline ends. The germline V gene encodes CDR1 KGHSY and CDR2 FQNENV. The CDR3 extends over 14 amino acids. CDR3 amino acids: CASSQSRVNQPQHF. CDR3 DNA sequence: TGTGCCAGCAGCCAATCGAGGGTAAATCAGCCCCAGCATTTT.

The chain combines TRBV15 with TRBJ2-5; D call uncertain. There are 16 residues in the CDR3. CDR1 and CDR2 from the germline V gene are LNHNV and YYDKDF (reference sequence). The V end was cut by 4 bases, the J end by 1 base, with 16 bases between. The CDR3 sequence: CATSTPGFPTQETQYF. CDR3 nucleotides: TGTGCCACCAGCACCCCCGGGTTTCCCACCCAAGAGACCCAGTACTTC.

This chain links TRBV11-2 with TRBJ2-1, with TRBD1 identical over 7 bases. The CDR3 length is 15 residues. V was clipped by 0 bases and J by 8 bases; unmatched bases: 7. Germline V lookup: CDR1 SGHAT, CDR2 FQNNGV. CDR3 nucleotides: TGTGCCAGCAGCTTAGATGCGACAGGGTATGATGAGCAGTTCTTC. It yields the protein CASSLDATGYDEQFF.

The chain employs TRBV3-1 (or the pseudogene TRBV3-2) and TRBJ1-6; D ambiguous. The germline V gene has CDR1 LGHDT and CDR2 YNNKEL (reference sequence). Trimming stripped 5 bases from V and 5 bases from J, with 13 bases between. The CDR3 length is 15 residues. Here the CDR3 DNA reads TGTGCCAGCAGCTTTCAAGGAACAAATAATTCACCCCTCCACTTT. Translated, it gives CASSFQGTNNSPLHF.

With regard to this clone: Different DNA sequences within this sample yield the same CDR3. The gene calls are TRBV19 and TRBJ1-5; 8 bases are a match to TRBD1. Germline-derived CDR1 and CDR2 are LNHDA and SQIVND (reference sequence). V shed 3 bases, J shed 4 bases, and the junction held 2 bases outside the gene matches. The CDR3 has 14 amino acids. The CDR3 nucleotides are TGTGCCAGTAGTATCACAGGGGGTAATCAGCCCCAGCATTTT. This encodes CASSITGGNQPQHF.

About this clone: Germline and junction disagree at one end, which may indicate a read error. V is TRBV19 and J is TRBJ2-1; D is unresolved. CDR1 and CDR2 (germline): LNHDA, SQIVND (reference sequence). The CDR3 is 15 residues long. CDR3 DNA: TGTGCCAGTAGGATAGACCTGGGCCCCTACAATGAGCAGTTCTTC. It specifies CASRIDLGPYNEQFF.

This clone is a singleton in its sample. CDR3 nucleotides: TGTGCCTGGAGTGTAAGGGGGCGGATTTATAATTCACCCCTCCACTTT. Its protein product is CAWSVRGRIYNSPLHF. V is TRBV30 and J is TRBJ1-6, with 7 bases fitting TRBD1. The V segment lost 0 bases and the J segment 4 bases; nucleotides outside the gene matches: 6. This CDR3 is 16 amino acids long. Germline loops: CDR1 GTSNPN, CDR2 SVGIG (reference sequence).

This clone was counted a single time. The chain carries TRBV3-1 (or the pseudogene TRBV3-2) and TRBJ1-6; D is unclear. V was shortened by 6 bases and J by 9 bases, with 12 bases between the two germline ends. The CDR3 length is 13 residues. Germline-derived CDR1 and CDR2 are LGHDT and YNNKEL (reference sequence). Here the CDR3 DNA reads TGTGCCAGCAGTGGGAGTTCGACTTCACCCCTCCACTTT. Its translation: CASSGSSTSPLHF.

The V and J genes are TRBV7-2 and TRBJ2-7; D tentatively reads TRBD1 or TRBD2 (7 bases each). Germline V gene data show CDR1 as SGHTA and CDR2 as FQGNSA. V lost 8 bases and J lost 5, with 13 bases in between. The CDR3 loop spans 12 amino acids. Here the CDR3 reads CASQGGWNEQYF. DNA for the CDR3: TGTGCCAGCCAGGGGGGGTGGAACGAGCAGTACTTC. Using reference TRBV7-2 and TRBJ2-7 for the parts outside the CDR3, the full variable domain is GAGVSQSPSNKVTEKGKDVELRCDPISGHTALYWYRQSLGQGLEFLIYFQGNSAPDKSGLPSDRFSAERTGGSVSTLTIQRTQQEDSAVYLCASQGGWNEQYFGPGTRLTVT.

V is TRBV6-4 and J is TRBJ2-1, with TRBD2 matching 14 bases. This CDR3 region has 15 residues. Trimming removed 5 bases from V and 7 bases from J; junction bases left unmatched: 4. CDR1 and CDR2 from the germline V gene are MRHNA and SNTAGT. CDR3 nucleotide sequence: TGTGCCAGCAGTCTTGGACTAGCGGGAGGTAATGAGCAGTTCTTC. This translates into CASSLGLAGGNEQFF.

This sequence joins TRBV7-6 and TRBJ2-2; TRBD2 matches at 8 bases. The CDR3 extends over 15 amino acids. Germline CDR1 is SGHVS and CDR2 is FNYEAQ. V lost 5 bases to trimming and J lost 7 bases; unmatched junction nucleotides: 9. The CDR3 DNA reads TGTGCCAGCAGCCCCCGGGGGGGGCTAAGCGGGGAGCTGTTTTTT. It is translated as CASSPRGGLSGELFF. Combining the CDR3 with reference TRBV7-6 and TRBJ2-2 gives the whole variable domain GAGVSQSPRYKVTKRGQDVALRCDPISGHVSLYWYRQALGQGPEFLTYFNYEAQQDKSGLPNDRFSAERPEGSISTLTIQRTEQRDSAMYRCASSPRGGLSGELFFGEGSRLTVL.

V usage is TRBV6-5 and J usage is TRBJ1-2, with D perhaps TRBD1 (6 bases). V lost 2 bases and J lost 8, with 12 bases in between. CDR1 is MNHEY, CDR2 SVGAGI, per germline. The CDR3 totals 13 residues. The CDR3 protein is CASSYRRTEGYTF. Here the CDR3 DNA reads TGTGCCAGCAGTTACCGCAGGACAGAGGGCTACACCTTC.

The chain has TRBV15 and TRBJ1-1; D remains ambiguous. The V end was cut by 0 bases, the J end by 2 bases, with 10 bases between. The CDR3 consists of 15 residues. CDR1 is LNHNV, CDR2 YYDKDF, per germline (reference sequence). In nucleotides, the CDR3 is TGTGCCACCAGCAGAGATCTTGCAGAAAACACTGAAGCTTTCTTT. This codes for CATSRDLAENTEAFF.

The chain recombines TRBV5-1 with TRBJ1-6; no clear D. V was cut by 0 bases and J by 0 bases, with 16 bases left in between. CDR1 is SGHRS and CDR2 is YFSETQ in the germline V gene. The CDR3 consists of 19 residues. The CDR3 sequence: CASSLGFRISSSYNSPLHF. In DNA form, the CDR3 reads TGCGCCAGCAGCTTGGGTTTTAGGATTTCAAGCTCCTATAATTCACCCCTCCACTTT.

The rearrangement uses TRBV5-4 and TRBJ2-7; 11 nucleotides match TRBD2. This CDR3 is built from 15 residues. V shed 4 bases, J shed 3 bases, and the junction held 6 bases outside the gene matches. From germline, CDR1 is SGHNT and CDR2 YYREEE (reference sequence). The CDR3 loop is CASSAGTSGVYEQYF. CDR3 nucleotide sequence: TGTGCCAGCAGCGCCGGGACTAGCGGAGTCTACGAGCAGTACTTC.

The chain carries TRBV5-5 and TRBJ2-2; TRBD2 agrees at 14 bases. Germline trimming cut 3 bases from V and 6 bases from J; bases unmatched to any gene: 7. Germline CDR1 and CDR2: SGHKS and YYEKEE (reference sequence). The CDR3 has 17 residues. CDR3 nucleotide sequence: TGTGCCAGCAGCTCGACTAGCGGGAGGGCCAGTGCCGGGGAGCTGTTTTTT. This sequence encodes CASSSTSGRASAGELFF.

The chain is built from TRBV5-5 and TRBJ1-6, with no clear D. CDR1 is SGHKS, CDR2 YYEKEE, per germline (reference sequence). The V and J ends lost 0 bases and 14 bases respectively, with 12 bases between them. There are 13 residues in the CDR3. The CDR3 DNA reads TGTGCCAGCAGCTTGGGGACCGACGGAACCCTCCACTTT. As protein: CASSLGTDGTLHF.

The chain employs TRBV6-6 and TRBJ2-2, with a possible D match to TRBD2 (5 bases). Trimming stripped 8 bases from V and 3 bases from J, with 7 bases between. CDR3 length: 12 residues. Germline CDR1 and CDR2: MNHNY and SVGAGI (reference sequence). In DNA form, the CDR3 reads TGTGCCAGCCTGAGGGACACCGGGGAGCTGTTTTTT. Amino acids: CASLRDTGELFF.